This T cell receptor (beta chain) was retrieved from a study of blood T cells in healthy people across ages. Extracted total RNA amounted to at least 5.5 micrograms for each sample. Through a sample-barcoded 5' primer and a J-beta primer mix, a second PCR was run for 7 to 11 cycles. Using its own MiXCR run on the 5' RACE reads, TCRdb lists one record per CDR3 protein. Among around 1,000,000 distinct CDR3 sequences listed, approximately 25% were seen once. The sample also formed part of further work on T cells of mothers and their children. That investigation notes: Donation was provided by three healthy Caucasian mothers along with their six children.

The material sequenced was blood. The origin of this receptor is a girl between 2 and 10 years old in good health.

The CDR3 DNA follows: TGCAGTGCTAGGGCAGGTGTTGAGGGGAGCGGCAATCAGCCCCAGCATTTT. It yields the protein CSARAGVEGSGNQPQHF. V usage is TRBV20-1 and J usage is TRBJ1-5; TRBD1 is a possible D gene (5 bases). CDR1 is DFQATT and CDR2 is SNEGSKA in the germline V gene (reference sequence). CDR3 size: 17 residues. The V gene lost 3 bases and the J gene lost 2 bases, with 20 bases spanning the gap.